These T cell receptor beta chains were read from a single sample in a study of OX40 agonist ivuxolimab in advanced cancers. Sequencing used immunoSEQ multiplex PCR; TCRdb keeps in-frame clones, though not all of them. The data contain 53,000 or so clones, just under 80% of them singletons. The sample consisted of CD4+ or CD8+ T cells sorted from blood, taken in a trial of the OX40 agonist ivuxolimab. These receptors all stem from an adult with an advanced solid tumor such as melanoma, head and neck, liver or kidney cancer. Each CDR3 is given with its conserved first and last residue. A D gene is named only where the DNA matches it firmly. Size tells how often a clone was seen (once, few, many) or the class of an expanded clone, and some rows leave it out.

abundance	d_gene	v_gene	j_gene	len	CDR3nt	CDR3aa
-	-	TRBV9	TRBJ2-3	11	TGTGCCAGCAGCGTAGGGGATACGCAGTATTTT	CASSVGDTQYF
-	TRBD1	TRBV7-2	TRBJ1-3	13	TGTGCCAGCAACACAGGGGGTCTAAACACCATATATTTT	CASNTGGLNTIYF
-	-	TRBV6-5	TRBJ2-1	15	TGTGCCAGCAGTTACGACGCGGGCTCCTACAATGAGCAGTTCTTC	CASSYDAGSYNEQFF
-	-	TRBV7-9	TRBJ2-7	18	TGTGCCAGCAGCTACCCTAATACACCTAATACACTCGGGGACGAGCAGTACTTC	CASSYPNTPNTLGDEQYF
-	-	TRBV6-5	TRBJ1-1	14	TGTGCCAGCAGGCGCGGCAGGATGAACACTGAAGCTTTCTTT	CASRRGRMNTEAFF
-	-	TRBV5-1	TRBJ2-5	15	TGCGCCAGCAGCTGGGCCGGGGGGCGTCAAGAGACCCAGTACTTC	CASSWAGGRQETQYF
once	-	TRBV18	TRBJ2-2	16	TGTGCCAGCTTTCTCCCCGTTGGTGATTCCACCGGGGACCTGTTTTTT	CASFLPVGDSTGDLFF
-	-	TRBV6-6	TRBJ1-2	15	TGTGCCAGCAGTCACCAGACCCAGGGTACCTATGGCTACACCTTC	CASSHQTQGTYGYTF
-	TRBD1	TRBV25-1	TRBJ1-3	15	TGTGCCAGCAGTTCGTGGGACAGGGTAGAAAACACCATATATTTT	CASSSWDRVENTIYF
-	TRBD2	TRBV11-3	TRBJ2-5	15	TGTGCCAGCAGCCGTTCCGAGCGGGGCCAAGAGACCCAGTACTTC	CASSRSERGQETQYF
-	-	TRBV30	TRBJ1-1	11	TGTGCCTGGAGTGGGACACGTGAAGCTTTCTTT	CAWSGTREAFF
-	-	TRBV5-1	TRBJ2-7	15	TGCGCCAGCAGCTTGGTAAGTGGGAGCTTCTACGAGCAGTACTTC	CASSLVSGSFYEQYF
-	TRBD1	TRBV7-9	TRBJ1-2	15	TGTGCCAGCAGCTTCCGGGACAGGGACGGCTATGGCTACACCTTC	CASSFRDRDGYGYTF
-	TRBD1	TRBV6-6	TRBJ2-7	13	TGTGCCAGCAGTTTTAACAGGGGCCACGAGCAGTACTTC	CASSFNRGHEQYF
-	-	TRBV6-5	TRBJ1-4	12	TGTGCCAGCAGACAGGGCGCTGAAAAACTGTTTTTT	CASRQGAEKLFF
few	-	TRBV14	TRBJ1-1	13	TGTGCCAGCAGCGGCCAAGGGTACACTGAAGCTTTCTTT	CASSGQGYTEAFF
-	-	TRBV30	TRBJ2-7	13	TGTGCCTGGCAGTCCCGGGCTACCTACGAGCAGTACTTC	CAWQSRATYEQYF
-	-	TRBV10-2	TRBJ1-1	12	TGCGCCACCCGTACCGGGAACACTGAAGCTTTCTTT	CATRTGNTEAFF
-	-	TRBV28	TRBJ1-2	15	TGTGCCAGCATCGCCGGACAGATGTTTCTTGGGGGCTACACCTTC	CASIAGQMFLGGYTF